Below, one T cell receptor beta chain is given with its context. Germline V gene lookup returns CDR1 SGHNT and CDR2 YYREEE (reference sequence). V was pared by 4 bases and J by 10 bases, with 8 bases of the junction left unmatched. The CDR3 covers 13 residues. These data originate in a study of OX40 agonist ivuxolimab in advanced cancers. Clones were read by immunoSEQ multiplex PCR, and TCRdb kept only the in-frame ones, dropping some. In the table there are about 69,000 clones, almost 90% of which are singletons. This sequence originates from an adult with an advanced solid tumor such as melanoma, head and neck, liver or kidney cancer. The chain recombines TRBV5-4 with TRBJ2-1; TRBD2 agrees at 7 bases. The sequenced sample was CD4+ or CD8+ T cells sorted from blood, obtained in a trial of the OX40 agonist ivuxolimab. The CDR3 DNA reads as TGTGCCAGCAGCCACCAACTAGCGCGCGAGCAGTTCTTC. This encodes CASSHQLAREQFF.